This TCR beta chain was captured in a study of T cells in Graves' hyperthyroidism and ophthalmopathy. Overall study results and limits: Most expanded thyroid clonotypes above 0.001 recurred in blood.

Amplification yielded TCR beta CDR3 regions, with RNA transcripts as the source. HTBI primers were the set used in a first-round RT-PCR of the TCR CDR3. In TCRdb, the multiplex PCR reads were re-called with MiXCR into one record per CDR3 protein. The data hold roughly 580,000 distinct CDR3 sequences, with around 46% observed a single time. This clonotype has just a few counts. The antigen is unknown. Germline V gene data show CDR1 as SGHRS and CDR2 as YFSETQ. Trimming at V came to 5 bases and at J to 2 bases, leaving 4 bases not matched to a gene. The CDR3 runs 15 residues. This rearrangement joins TRBV5-1 to TRBJ2-2; 9 positions match TRBD1. The sample taken for sequencing was peripheral blood or thyroid tissue (not recorded which). This receptor was obtained from a young woman with Graves' hyperthyroidism. CDR3 nucleotides: TGCGCCAGCAGGCCGGGACAGGGAAACACCGGGGAGCTGTTTTTT. This encodes CASRPGQGNTGELFF.